What follows are 20 T cell receptor beta chains derived from one specimen sequenced in a study of cytomegalovirus exposure and HLA in healthy donors. In the PCR, 60 Vbeta and 13 Jbeta primers were used. Generated by immunoSEQ multiplex PCR, the TCRdb table keeps only in-frame clones and is missing some. The sample consists of about 130,000 clones, almost 80% of them appearing once. Sequencing input: PBMCs. All receptors come from a female donor in good health and CMV-seronegative.

This clone appeared a few times. The J gene is TRBJ2-7, the V gene TRBV6-6, with TRBD2 matching over 10 bases. The CDR3 length is 16 residues. Germline CDR1 reads MNHNY; CDR2 reads SVGAGI (reference sequence). After removal of 2 bases from V and 5 bases from J, the junction contained 9 bases not matched to a gene. The CDR3 sequence: CASSYGLAGVLNEQYF. The CDR3 nucleotides read TGTGCCAGCAGTTACGGCCTAGCGGGAGTGTTGAACGAGCAGTACTTC.

In the case of this clone: At the DNA level, this CDR3 is encoded by other sequences in the same sample as well. This chain connects TRBV28 to TRBJ1-1; D ambiguous. This CDR3 region has 13 residues. Germline CDR1 and CDR2: MDHEN and SYDVKM. Trimming cost V 3 bases and J 1 base, with 6 bases left between them. The CDR3 nucleotides read TGTGCCAGCAGTTTGGGAGGGAACACTGAAGCTTTCTTT. It yields the protein CASSLGGNTEAFF.

The chain has TRBV28 and TRBJ2-5; 11 positions match TRBD2. Germline CDR1 MDHEN, CDR2 SYDVKM. This CDR3 is 16 amino acids long. Losses at the gene ends were 3 bases for V and 5 bases for J; bases not matched to a gene: 8. The CDR3 DNA is TGTGCCAGCAGTTTTAGCGGGAGGGCCGTTGGTGAGACCCAGTACTTC. Its translation: CASSFSGRAVGETQYF.

V usage is TRBV6-5 and J usage is TRBJ1-6, with D perhaps TRBD1 (5 bases). The CDR3 has 14 amino acids. Trimming took off 5 bases at V and 9 bases at J, with 14 bases between the two ends. Germline CDR1 reads MNHEY; CDR2 reads SVGAGI. CDR3 DNA: TGTGCCAGCAGTCGGACGGGTCAGGGTTCACCCCTCCACTTT. Its translation is CASSRTGQGSPLHF.

The V gene is TRBV30, the J gene TRBJ2-7; a weak D match, TRBD2 (6 bases). This CDR3 region has 14 residues. Per germline, CDR1 GTSNPN and CDR2 SVGIG (reference sequence). Trimming shortened V by 5 bases and J by 6 bases, and 20 bases separated the two germline ends. The CDR3 region is CAWSKAGDPVEQYF. Written as DNA, the CDR3 is TGTGCCTGGTCAAAAGCGGGCGACCCGGTCGAGCAGTACTTC.

CDR3 residues: CASSPHRGREQTQYF. CDR3 nucleotides: TGCGCCAGCAGCCCCCACAGGGGGCGCGAACAGACCCAGTACTTC. This chain connects TRBV4-1 to TRBJ2-5, with TRBD1 matching over 9 bases. The CDR3 length is 15 residues. Per germline, CDR1 MGHRA and CDR2 YSYEKL. V lost 4 bases, J lost 6 bases, and 9 bases stayed unmatched.

This chain connects TRBV4-3 to TRBJ2-6; D perhaps matches TRBD1 (7 bases). The ends were cut back, 0 bases at V and 1 base at J, with 13 bases in the middle. The germline CDR1 and CDR2 sequences are LGHNA and YSLEER. The CDR3 consists of 18 residues. CDR3 region: CASSQERRGRSGANVLTF. The CDR3 DNA follows: TGCGCCAGCAGCCAAGAGCGCAGGGGGAGGTCTGGGGCCAACGTCCTGACTTTC.

The chain links TRBV4-3 to TRBJ2-1; 10 bases align to TRBD2. The CDR3 sequence is 16 residues long. V was clipped by 4 bases and J by 4 bases; unmatched bases: 7. Germline V CDR1 and CDR2: LGHNA, YSLEER. CDR3 region: CASSLWTSGGYNEQFF. The CDR3 nucleotides are TGCGCCAGCAGCCTCTGGACTAGCGGAGGTTACAATGAGCAGTTCTTC.

The rearrangement links TRBV30 to TRBJ1-1; tentative D call: TRBD1 (6 bases). Per the germline V gene, CDR1 is GTSNPN and CDR2 is SVGIG (reference sequence). The V end was cut by 2 bases, the J end by 7 bases, with 14 bases between. The CDR3 is 13 residues long. The DNA of the CDR3 is TGTGCCTGGAGTTTCGGACAGCGAAGTGAAGCTTTCTTT. Amino acid sequence: CAWSFGQRSEAFF.

The V and J genes are TRBV19 and TRBJ1-2; tentatively, D is TRBD1 (5 bases). The CDR3 runs 14 residues. In germline, CDR1 is LNHDA, CDR2 SQIVND (reference sequence). V was shortened by 5 bases and J by 2 bases, with 12 bases between the two germline ends. For the CDR3, the DNA is TGTGCCAGTAGTTCTAGGAGACAGAACTATGGCTACACCTTC. Translation gives CASSSRRQNYGYTF. The entire variable domain, with the rest obtained from reference TRBV19 and TRBJ1-2, is as follows: DGGITQSPKYLFRKEGQNVTLSCEQNLNHDAMYWYRQDPGQGLRLIYYSQIVNDFQKGDIAEGYSVSREKKESFPLTVTSAQKNPTAFYLCASSSRRQNYGYTFGSGTRLTVV.

The count of this clone is one. V gene TRBV13 combines with J gene TRBJ2-1, with 7 bases that match TRBD1. The CDR3 is 16 residues long. The germline CDR1 and CDR2 sequences are PRHDT and FYEKMQ (reference sequence). With V trimmed by 0 bases and J by 3 bases, 5 bases remained unmatched. The CDR3 reads CASSLGIGGFYNEQFF. CDR3 nucleotide sequence: TGTGCCAGCAGCTTAGGAATAGGGGGCTTCTACAATGAGCAGTTCTTC.

The J gene is TRBJ2-5, the V gene TRBV6-6, with 12 bases that match TRBD2. Germline V CDR1 and CDR2: MNHNY, SVGAGI (reference sequence). The CDR3 consists of 14 residues. V shed 6 bases, J shed 4 bases, and the junction held 3 bases outside the gene matches. The CDR3 loop reads CASSSGLAGETQYF. The DNA of the CDR3 is TGTGCCAGCAGCTCGGGACTAGCGGGAGAGACCCAGTACTTC.

This clone was detected only a few times. The chain carries TRBV6-4 and TRBJ2-3; 8 bases fit TRBD1. The CDR3 consists of 15 residues. V was clipped by 3 bases and J by 0 bases; unmatched bases: 2. Germline CDR1 is MRHNA and CDR2 is SNTAGT. The CDR3 is CASSDPGGSTDTQYF. CDR3 sequence (DNA): TGTGCCAGCAGTGATCCAGGGGGCAGCACAGATACGCAGTATTTT.

The chain is built from TRBV7-2 and TRBJ1-3, with 7 bases that match TRBD1. Per the germline V gene, CDR1 is SGHTA and CDR2 is FQGNSA. With 5 bases clipped from V and 2 bases from J, the junction kept 6 bases outside the gene matches. This CDR3 spans 15 amino acids. This CDR3 is CASSLRQGTGNTIYF. The CDR3 coding sequence is TGTGCCAGCAGCCTTCGACAGGGAACTGGAAACACCATATATTTT.

This chain connects TRBV6-5 to TRBJ1-2, with TRBD1 matching over 10 bases. The CDR3 contains 15 residues. In germline, CDR1 is MNHEY, CDR2 SVGAGI. Trimming removed 5 bases from V and 6 bases from J; junction bases left unmatched: 9. Here the CDR3 DNA reads TGTGCCAGCAGTCCTGGGACAGGGGACAGCGATGGCTACACCTTC. Its translation: CASSPGTGDSDGYTF.

The chain is built from TRBV9 and TRBJ1-2; TRBD1 might be the D (5 bases). CDR1 and CDR2 (germline): SGDLS, YYNGEE. Trimming shortened V by 4 bases and J by 2 bases, and 18 bases separated the two germline ends. The CDR3 sequence is 16 residues long. The chain's CDR3 is CASSLSSGRTNYGYTF. The CDR3 bases are TGTGCCAGCAGCCTAAGCTCCGGCAGGACAAACTATGGCTACACCTTC.

The V call is TRBV5-4, the J call TRBJ1-6, with a possible D match to TRBD1 (6 bases). The CDR3 totals 16 residues. V dropped 3 bases and J dropped 11 bases, with 21 bases sitting between them. CDR1 and CDR2 (germline): SGHNT, YYREEE (reference sequence). The CDR3 sequence: CASSSQGIVALPPLHF. The CDR3 nucleotides read TGTGCCAGCAGCTCCCAGGGGATAGTGGCTTTGCCACCCCTCCACTTT.

About this clone itself: One end of the junction varies from germline; a read error may be responsible. V usage is TRBV28 and J usage is TRBJ2-2; D is ambiguous. The CDR3 length is 13 residues. Germline CDR1 MDHEN, CDR2 SYDVKM. CDR3 in amino acids: CASSPLNSGELFF. The CDR3 bases are TGTGCCAGCAGTCCCCTGAACTCCGGGGAGCTGTTTTTT.

This clone came up once. This chain connects TRBV5-1 to TRBJ1-2; 10 bases are shared with TRBD1. The J segment lost 2 bases and the V segment lost 0 bases, leaving 4 bases of the junction unmatched. The CDR3 contains 16 residues. CDR1 is SGHRS and CDR2 is YFSETQ in the germline V gene. CDR3 sequence reads: CASSLEGTGVNYGYTF. As DNA, the CDR3 is TGCGCCAGCAGCTTGGAAGGGACAGGGGTAAACTATGGCTACACCTTC.

The chain joins TRBV19 to TRBJ2-2; 9 bases are a match to TRBD2. CDR3 length: 16 amino acids. Germline CDR1 is LNHDA and CDR2 is SQIVND (reference sequence). The ends lost 6 bases at V and 6 bases at J; junction bases unmatched: 11. The CDR3 spells CASSPISGSLAGELFF. The CDR3 coding sequence is TGTGCCAGTAGCCCCATTAGCGGGAGTCTCGCCGGGGAGCTGTTTTTT.